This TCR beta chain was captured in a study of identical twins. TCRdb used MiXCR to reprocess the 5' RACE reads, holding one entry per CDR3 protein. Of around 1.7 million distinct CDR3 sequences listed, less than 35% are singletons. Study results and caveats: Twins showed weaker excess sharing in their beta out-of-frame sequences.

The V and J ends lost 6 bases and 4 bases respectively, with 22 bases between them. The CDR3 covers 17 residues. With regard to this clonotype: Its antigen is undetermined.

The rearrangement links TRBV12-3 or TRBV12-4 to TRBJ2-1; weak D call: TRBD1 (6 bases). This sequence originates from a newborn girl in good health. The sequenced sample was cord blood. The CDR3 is CASRPSCRGIQYNEQFF. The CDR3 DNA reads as TGTGCCAGCAGACCATCATGTAGGGGGATCCAATACAATGAGCAGTTCTTC.